This record looks at one TCR beta chain sequence and its context. This sample was taken from a study of Ad26.COV2.S vaccination and SARS-CoV-2 variants. Clones were sequenced by immunoSEQ multiplex PCR, and TCRdb holds only the in-frame ones, with some missing. The sample records approximately 300,000 clones, 85% being singletons. Trimming took off 3 bases at V and 7 bases at J, with 10 bases between the two ends. Germline V CDR1 and CDR2: MGHRA, YSYEKL. CDR3 size: 13 residues. Treatment specified: about 20 received Ad26.COV2.S at low or high dose, single or two shots; about five received placebo; per-sample allocation not given. Day 63 following the first vaccine or placebo injection was when the samples were taken.

Sequences were derived from peripheral blood, sampled in a trial of Ad26.COV2.S vaccine versus placebo. The TCR originated in a person between 18 and 65 years old who received the Ad26.COV2.S COVID-19 vaccine or a placebo. The chain has TRBV4-1 and TRBJ1-3; D is undetermined. The CDR3 DNA sequence: TGCGCCAGCAGCCATCCAAACAGCAACACCATATATTTT. Translation gives CASSHPNSNTIYF.